The entry below describes one T cell receptor beta chain. This clonotype was recorded many times. Its antigen remains unidentified. No base quality values were provided; no much bigger clone lies one nucleotide off. This sample was included in a study of neurological immune-mediated disorders (dated by TCRdb to between 2017 and 2020). About the investigation overall: Among the approximately 35 multiple sclerosis patients, relapsing-remitting MS was present in some 30 and secondary progressive MS was present in 3. The 90 to 120 TCR-beta libraries covered PBMC samples along with longitudinal samples, technical triplicates, and paired sorted CD4+ and CD8+ T-cell subsets. The study compared peripheral blood TCR-beta repertoires of HTLV-I-associated myelopathy (HAM/TSP) patients, multiple sclerosis patients and healthy controls using UMI-based sequencing. The cohort comprised 60 to 75 subjects: roughly 14 HAM/TSP patients, 35 or so multiple sclerosis patients and around 20 healthy controls. The paper's findings and limits, for the study overall: The MS cluster showed no association with clinical or MRI features, and the authors stated that larger cohorts are needed. No identical CDR3 amino acid sequences were shared among expanded clones across subjects, suggesting private TCR-beta repertoires in all groups. TCR clonal expansion was greatest in HAM/TSP patients and smallest in MS patients, who ranked below even healthy controls. Repertoires from 18 of 34 MS patients were grouped by phylogenetic analysis into a cluster of related CDR3 sequences, suggesting a possible repertoire-level signature.

Libraries from unsorted PBMCs were made from 2 million PBMCs kept in RNAlater at -80 degrees C until RNA extraction. Multiple sclerosis patients were enrolled in a US clinical protocol evaluating disease progression by magnetic resonance imaging. Peripheral blood underwent Ficoll-Hypaque density gradient centrifugation to isolate PBMCs, which were then cryopreserved in liquid nitrogen. V lost 1 base and J lost 8 bases; the stretch between them is 15 bases long. There are 15 amino acids in the CDR3, from cysteine to phenylalanine inclusive. The retained sequence is limited to the CDR3, 45 bases, with the frame set at the first base. As encoded in the germline V gene (reference sequence), CDR1 is DFQATT while CDR2 is SNEGSKA. cDNA synthesis used template-switch 5'RACE with a primer carrying a 10-nucleotide random unique molecular identifier tagging each TCR transcript. Every sequencing run yielded over 190 million TCR-beta sequences covering 15-18 subjects. The RNeasy kit was used to extract total RNA. Using the KAPA Real-time Library Amplification kit, TCR-beta VDJ regions were amplified with primers for the TCR constant region and the 5'RACE anchor. A first PCR added sample indexes and Illumina adaptors, after which a second PCR increased the library yield. After Ampure bead purification, the TCR product of roughly 650 bp was size-selected on a 2% E-gel SizeSelection system. Library quality was checked on a Bioanalyzer, concentration was measured with Qubit, and libraries were quantified with the Kapa Library Quantification kit before pooling. An Illumina HiSeq 2500 sequenced the libraries paired-end 2 x 150 bp. To increase sequence diversity, about 25-30% phiX was spiked into each library pool. As for the authors' bioinformatics: The quality-filtered reads were processed with the UMI-based MiGEC pipeline, whose error correction step removed more than 85% of the raw TCR sequences. VDJ genes were aligned to IMGT germline references, and clonotypes were defined by unique CDR3 amino acid sequence plus V-J genes. Clonal expansion, Shannon diversity, and CDR3 relatedness (CalcPairwiseDistances, ClusterSamples) were evaluated with VDJtools, and phylogenetic trees were built with CLCbio workbench. Using coefficient-of-variation modelling across technical triplicates, the study counted a clone as expanded if it had at least 8 unique UMIs. In-frame beta chains were kept once TCRdb had trimmed the public reads at Q25 with fastp and called clones with MiXCR. Rows with one shared CDR3 protein collapse into an entry with the most common genes and DNA. Here the V and J calls rest on TCRdb's processing, not on the authors' analysis. This sample comprises approximately 100,000 distinct CDR3 sequences, roughly 4% of them detected only once. The ten largest clones capture approximately 5.9% of the sample.

The V gene is TRBV20-1 and the J gene is TRBJ1-6, with the D gene call left open. The TCR sequence derives from a woman younger than 30 with multiple sclerosis. The sample comprised PBMCs. The base sequence is TGCAGTGCTAGAGCCGCCGGGAGTCGGGATTCACCCCTCCACTTT. Its amino acids are CSARAAGSRDSPLHF.